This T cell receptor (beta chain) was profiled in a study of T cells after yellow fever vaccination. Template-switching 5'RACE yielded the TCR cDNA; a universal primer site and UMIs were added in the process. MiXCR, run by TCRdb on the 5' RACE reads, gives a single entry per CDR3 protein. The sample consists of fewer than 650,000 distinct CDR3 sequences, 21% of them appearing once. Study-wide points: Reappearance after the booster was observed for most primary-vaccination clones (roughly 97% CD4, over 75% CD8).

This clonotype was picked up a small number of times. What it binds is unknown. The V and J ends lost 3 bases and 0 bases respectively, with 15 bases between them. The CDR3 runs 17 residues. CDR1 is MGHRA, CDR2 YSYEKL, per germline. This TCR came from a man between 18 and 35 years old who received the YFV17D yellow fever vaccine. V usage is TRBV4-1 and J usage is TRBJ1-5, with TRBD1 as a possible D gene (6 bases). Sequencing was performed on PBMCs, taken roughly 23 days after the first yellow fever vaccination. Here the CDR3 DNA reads TGCGCCAGCAGCCATCCTAGAAGCAGGGGTAGCAATCAGCCCCAGCATTTT. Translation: CASSHPRSRGSNQPQHF.